This T cell receptor beta chain was recorded in a study of T cell repertoires in cytomegalovirus infection. Study in general: The public TCR beta signatures pointed to both CMV infection and matching HLA type.

This CDR3 has 15 residues. Germline V CDR1 and CDR2: MDHEN, SYDVKM. V dropped 2 bases and J dropped 1 base, with 10 bases sitting between them. This clonotype was detected ten times or more. Its antigen is not known. Study findings and constraints: Ex vivo, HLA-C-restricted CMV-specific TCR beta clonotypes prevailed over the rest of the response. Public TCR beta family frequency separated CMV-and-HLA carriers, including in an independent cohort.

TCRdb recomputed calls from the reads with MiXCR, one row per CDR3 protein. The table shows around 240,000 distinct CDR3 sequences, with 20% to 25% occurring only once. Sequencing used CD8+ T cells from PBMCs. The origin of this receptor is a human donor in good health (CMV status not recorded). Some clones in this sample may be carry-over from other donors' samples. This chain uses TRBV28 with TRBJ2-3; the D is unclear. This CDR3 is CASSLQDSGTDTQYF. Here the CDR3 DNA reads TGTGCCAGCAGTTTACAGGATTCTGGCACAGATACGCAGTATTTT.